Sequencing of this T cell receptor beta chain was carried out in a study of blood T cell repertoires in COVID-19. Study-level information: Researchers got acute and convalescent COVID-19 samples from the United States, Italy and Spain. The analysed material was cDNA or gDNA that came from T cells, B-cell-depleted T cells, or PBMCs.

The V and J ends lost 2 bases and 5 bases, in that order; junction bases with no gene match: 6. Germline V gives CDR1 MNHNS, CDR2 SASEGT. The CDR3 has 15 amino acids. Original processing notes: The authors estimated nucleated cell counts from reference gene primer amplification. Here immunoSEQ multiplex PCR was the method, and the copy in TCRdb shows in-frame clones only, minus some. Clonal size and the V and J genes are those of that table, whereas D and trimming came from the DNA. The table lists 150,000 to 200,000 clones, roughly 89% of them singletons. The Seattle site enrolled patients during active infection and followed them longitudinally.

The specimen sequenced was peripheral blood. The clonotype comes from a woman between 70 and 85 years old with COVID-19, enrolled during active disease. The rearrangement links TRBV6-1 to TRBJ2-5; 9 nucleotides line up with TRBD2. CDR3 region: CASSESGTSRETQYF. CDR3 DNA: TGTGCCAGCAGTGAATCTGGGACTAGCAGGGAGACCCAGTACTTC.